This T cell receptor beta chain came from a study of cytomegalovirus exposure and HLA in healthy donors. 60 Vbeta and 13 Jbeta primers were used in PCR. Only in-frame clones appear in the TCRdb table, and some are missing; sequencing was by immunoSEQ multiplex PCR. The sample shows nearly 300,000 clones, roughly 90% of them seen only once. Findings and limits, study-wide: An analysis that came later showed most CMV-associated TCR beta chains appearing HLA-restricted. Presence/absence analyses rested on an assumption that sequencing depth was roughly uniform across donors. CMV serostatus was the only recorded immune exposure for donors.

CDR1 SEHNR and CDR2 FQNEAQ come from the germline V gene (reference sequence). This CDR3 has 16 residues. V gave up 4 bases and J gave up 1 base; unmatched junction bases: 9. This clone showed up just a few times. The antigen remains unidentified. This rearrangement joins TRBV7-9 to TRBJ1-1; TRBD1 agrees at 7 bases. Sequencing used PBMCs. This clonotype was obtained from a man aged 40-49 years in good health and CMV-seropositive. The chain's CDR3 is CASSSQEGQANTEAFF. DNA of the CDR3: TGTGCCAGCAGCTCCCAGGAAGGACAGGCGAACACTGAAGCTTTCTTT.